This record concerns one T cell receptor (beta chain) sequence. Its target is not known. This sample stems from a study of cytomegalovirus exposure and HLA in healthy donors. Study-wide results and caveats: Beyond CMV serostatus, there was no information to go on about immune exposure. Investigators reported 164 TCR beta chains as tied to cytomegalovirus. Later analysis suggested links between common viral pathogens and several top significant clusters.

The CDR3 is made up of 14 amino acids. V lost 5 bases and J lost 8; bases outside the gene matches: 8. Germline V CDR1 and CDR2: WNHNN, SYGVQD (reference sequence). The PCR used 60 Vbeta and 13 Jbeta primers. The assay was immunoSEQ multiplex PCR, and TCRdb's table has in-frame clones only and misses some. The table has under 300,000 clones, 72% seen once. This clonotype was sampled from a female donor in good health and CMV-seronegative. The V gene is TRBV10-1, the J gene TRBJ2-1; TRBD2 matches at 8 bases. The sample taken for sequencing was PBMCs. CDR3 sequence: CASSPASGHDEQFF. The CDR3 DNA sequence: TGCGCCAGCAGTCCGGCTAGCGGGCACGATGAGCAGTTCTTC.